Sequencing of this TCR beta chain was carried out in a study of T cells in women clearing cervical HPV infection (dated by TCRdb to between 2017 and 2018). Regarding the complete study: The cases were about two dozen women with histologically confirmed HPV16-related CIN3 or worse, and 2 of those women had invasive cancers. Median age was about 35 years in cases versus about 38 in controls, and baseline characteristics did not differ significantly. Nested within Costa Rica's Guanacaste HPV Natural History Study, an exploratory proof-of-principle case-control study compared TCR repertoires across cervical HPV16 outcomes. Blood from cases was drawn at the visit where the lesion was first identified, while blood from controls was drawn once the infection was no longer detected. Cases were matched to controls by age within five years and by the year the sample was collected. Quality controls consisted of five blinded duplicates per group, for a total of roughly 60 samples made up of about 50 participants and about ten replicates. Because only a few women had HLA typing data, the possibility that HLA type acted as a confounder could not be ruled out. For cases, a median interval of approximately 150 days, with an interquartile range of roughly 80 to 200 days, was observed between lesion detection and blood sampling. In the parent cohort, more than 8,500 women aged 18 or older were enrolled in Guanacaste, Costa Rica, during about 1993 to 1995 and then followed for less than 8 years. The 25 controls were women who cleared a single incident HPV16 infection within 12 months without developing precancer or cancer. Here is what the overall study found, with its caveats: Cases had lower TRBV6-7 relative abundance than controls (0.11% versus 0.16%; Bonferroni P = 0.0008). TCR repertoire richness was significantly higher in CIN3+ cases than in controls across sequencing depths, while evenness did not differ. Random forest classifiers that combined richness and V gene abundances separated cases from controls with an estimated AUC of roughly 0.83. Because T-cell numbers per sample were unknown, differences in richness could reflect varying T-cell content rather than repertoire biology. Whether associations preceded infection or resulted from infection could not be shown with the cross-sectional design, and effector/memory subsets and HPV-specific T cells were not isolated.

Every participant had a single incident cervical HPV16 infection, and women with prevalent HPV16 infections were excluded. Cervical HPV DNA was detected with MY09/MY11 PCR, and genotyping was done with dot-blot hybridization. Approximately 15 mL of heparinized blood were centrifuged, and the buffy coat was aliquoted, frozen at -30°C, then stored at -80°C. QIAGEN kits were used to extract genomic DNA from the buffy coat specimens. Regarding this clone: The specificity of this receptor is unknown. The read terminates 3 residues before the CDR3 end, so the remaining end is supplied by the germline J gene.

Per the germline V gene, SNHLY is the CDR1 and FYNNEI is the CDR2. Trimming costs V 6 bases and J 8 bases, and their ends lie 16 bases apart. The CDR3 holds 14 amino acids from the cysteine to the phenylalanine. Sequencing covers 33 bases of the CDR3, shown here with the frame starting at base 1. TCR beta CDR3 regions were amplified by multiplex PCR using the immunoSEQ assay from an average of 1200 ng genomic DNA per sample. The assay corrected primer bias using a complete synthetic TCR repertoire to establish an amplification baseline. Amplicons were sequenced on the Illumina platform. The original pipeline was this. Sequence errors were corrected by clustering with frequency ratios and a modified nearest-neighbor algorithm, and the sequences were then analyzed in the immunoSEQ Analyzer using IMGT gene definitions. At each rarefaction depth, TCR richness and evenness were averaged across 20 rarefaction repeats, and samples with fewer sequences than that depth were excluded. Wilcoxon rank sum tests with FDR correction were used to compare V, D and J gene relative abundances between the groups. For the blinded duplicates, the intraclass correlation was about 96% for TCR richness and averaged about 81% across roughly 69 gene segments. TCRdb carries this immuneACCESS record with in-frame sequences only. Its versions omit some clonotypes, under half of them owing to an unresolved V gene in the studies checked, with the rest unexplained. The DNA was the basis for D and trimming; V, J and clone size are from that table. The table for this sample shows nearly 20,000 clones. The ten biggest clones cover around 3% of the sample.

The receptor comes from a woman aged 18 to 75 with a cervical HPV16 infection that either progressed to CIN3+ or cleared (not recorded which). The V and J genes are TRBV2 and TRBJ1-4, with the D segment identity uncertain. Sequenced material: blood buffy coat. The DNA read from the CDR3 is TGTGCCAGCAGCCCCAGAGGCCCGCCGGAAAAA. The encoded protein is CASSPRGPPEK. The whole CDR3 protein is CASSPRGPPEKLFF.